Listed below are T cell receptor beta chains from one sample, sequenced in a study of T-cell memory formation after mild COVID-19. Via MiXCR, TCRdb re-called the 5' RACE reads, giving one row per CDR3 protein. The sample lists 400,000 or so distinct CDR3 sequences; 20% were seen once. The source material was PBMCs or a T cell subset sorted from them (not recorded which). The receptors were gathered from an adult woman who had mild COVID-19 (a few samples of this study predate the infection). Cell type and time point are not known. CDR3s include the opening cysteine and the closing phenylalanine or tryptophan. D genes are given only for firm matches. A clone size is listed for some rows: how often the clone was seen (once, few, many), or a class if it is expanded.

>-|-|TRBJ2-1|TRBV7-9
TGTGCCAGCAGCTTAGCAGGGGGGGCCTCCTACAATGAGCAGTTCTTC
CASSLAGGASYNEQFF
>-|TRBD1|TRBJ2-2|TRBV29-1
TGCAGCGTTAGGGCAGGGGGGAACACCGGGGAGCTGTTTTTT
CSVRAGGNTGELFF
>-|TRBD1|TRBJ2-7|TRBV9
TGTGCCAGCAGCGCGGGACAGGGGAGCCCCTACGAGCAGTACTTC
CASSAGQGSPYEQYF
>few|-|TRBJ1-1|TRBV12-5
TGTGCTAGTCAGAAAGGGGGTACTGAAGCTTTCTTT
CASQKGGTEAFF
>few|-|TRBJ2-1|TRBV7-6
TGTGCCAGCAGCTTGGGACGATCCAATGAGCAGTTCTTC
CASSLGRSNEQFF
>few|-|TRBJ2-1|TRBV2
TGTGCCAGCAGTGGCCCTTCACTTGACGGCCAGTTCTTC
CASSGPSLDGQFF
>-|TRBD2|TRBJ2-5|TRBV12-3/TRBV12-4
TGTGCCAGCAGCCTCCCAATGACTAGCGGGAAGAGTGACCAGTACTTC
CASSLPMTSGKSDQYF
>few|TRBD2|TRBJ2-5|TRBV9
TGTGCCAGCAAACCATCGGGGGGACCGCCGGAGACCCAGTACTTC
CASKPSGGPPETQYF
>-|-|TRBJ1-4|TRBV25-1
TGTGCCAGCAACCAGGGCGCCGCAGAAAAACTGTTTTTT
CASNQGAAEKLFF
>-|TRBD1|TRBJ1-5|TRBV18
TGTGCCAGCTCCCCACAGGGGTATAGTCAGCCCCAGCATTTT
CASSPQGYSQPQHF
>-|-|TRBJ1-1|TRBV20-1
TGCAGTGCCGGGAGCCTGGGCAGGGGTGGCGTTGAAGCTTTCTTT
CSAGSLGRGGVEAFF
>few|-|TRBJ1-1|TRBV11-3
TGTGCCAGCAGCGCGAGCACTGAAGCTTTCTTT
CASSASTEAFF
>many|-|TRBJ1-4|TRBV7-9
TGTGCCAGCACGGCATGGTCCGCAACTAATGAAAAACTGTTTTTT
CASTAWSATNEKLFF
>many|TRBD2|TRBJ2-3|TRBV2
TGTGCCAGCAAAACTAGCGGGGGCACAGATACGCAGTATTTT
CASKTSGGTDTQYF
>-|-|TRBJ2-7|TRBV10-3
TGTGCCATCAGTGATTCAGGCAGGGCCTACGAGCAGTACTTC
CAISDSGRAYEQYF
>few|TRBD2|TRBJ2-3|TRBV5-1
TGCGCCAGCAGCTGGAGCGGGGGGGCTTTGGCGGATACGCAGTATTTT
CASSWSGGALADTQYF
>-|TRBD2|TRBJ2-3|TRBV3-1
TGTGCCAGCAGCCAAGAGGCGGGGGGCACAGATACGCAGTATTTT
CASSQEAGGTDTQYF
>few|-|TRBJ2-5|TRBV12-3/TRBV12-4
TGTGCCAGCAGTTTAAGGGGGACTATGGCCCAGTACTTC
CASSLRGTMAQYF
>-|-|TRBJ1-1|TRBV19
TGTGCCAGTAGTATGGCATTGAACACTGAAGCTTTCTTT
CASSMALNTEAFF
>-|-|TRBJ1-1|TRBV14
TGTGCCAGCAGCCAACACCTGACGGGGGCTTTCTTT
CASSQHLTGAFF
>few|-|TRBJ1-6|TRBV10-3
TGTGCCATCAGGGATATTAAATCACCCCTCCACTTT
CAIRDIKSPLHF
>few|TRBD1|TRBJ1-1|TRBV4-1
TGCGCCAGCAGCCAGGGTGGACAGGGTCTGAACACTGAAGCTTTCTTT
CASSQGGQGLNTEAFF
>few|TRBD2|TRBJ2-2|TRBV7-3
TGTGCCAGCAGCCCCCCCGGGGGGGGTGCCGGGGAGCTGTTTTTT
CASSPPGGGAGELFF
>-|-|TRBJ1-1|TRBV3-1
TGTGCCAGCAGCCAAGTTAGTATGAACACTGAAGCTTTCTTT
CASSQVSMNTEAFF
>-|-|TRBJ1-1|TRBV5-1
TGCGCCAGCTTGCCGGGACACGCGAACACTGAAGCTTTCTTT
CASLPGHANTEAFF
>-|TRBD2|TRBJ2-7|TRBV6-5
TGTGCCAGCAGCCTTAGCGGGACCAACGAGCAGTACTTC
CASSLSGTNEQYF
>few|-|TRBJ1-1|TRBV12-3/TRBV12-4
TGTGCCAGCAGCCTTGGGACATTGGGGACTGAAGCTTTCTTT
CASSLGTLGTEAFF
>-|-|TRBJ2-7|TRBV12-3/TRBV12-4
TGTGCCAGCAGAACTCTAGGCAGGGGAGTCGAGCAGTACTTC
CASRTLGRGVEQYF
>-|-|TRBJ2-6|TRBV7-2
TGTGCCAGCAGCACACCGGGACGGCGGTCCGCTGGGGCCAACGTCCTGACTTTC
CASSTPGRRSAGANVLTF
>few|-|TRBJ1-1|TRBV6-7
TGTGCCAGCAGTTACTCGCAGGGGACGAACACTGAAGCTTTCTTT
CASSYSQGTNTEAFF
>-|-|TRBJ1-5|TRBV4-2
TGTGCCAGCAGCCAAAGGATAACGAGGGAAAAGGACAATCAGCCCCAGCATTTT
CASSQRITREKDNQPQHF
>-|-|TRBJ2-1|TRBV27
TGTGCCAGCAGTTGGACCGCGGGAACCTACAATGAGCAGTTCTTC
CASSWTAGTYNEQFF
>once|-|TRBJ1-2|TRBV7-2
TGTGCCAGCAGCTTAGGAGGCAGCAGTTATGGCTACACCTTC
CASSLGGSSYGYTF
>-|TRBD1|TRBJ2-1|TRBV6-2/TRBV6-3
TGTGCCAGCAGCGTTACAGGGGTATTGTACAATGAGCAGTTCTTC
CASSVTGVLYNEQFF
>few|-|TRBJ1-2|TRBV7-9
TGTGCCAGCAGCATAGGTCGCATCCAGGGCTACACCTTC
CASSIGRIQGYTF
>-|-|TRBJ2-3|TRBV7-6
TGTGCCAGCAGCCCCCGCGACACAGATACGCAGTATTTT
CASSPRDTDTQYF
>few|-|TRBJ1-5|TRBV27
TGTGCCAGCAGTCCCCGGCAGGGGCATCAGCCCCAGCATTTT
CASSPRQGHQPQHF
>-|-|TRBJ2-3|TRBV7-2
TGTGCCAGCACGCAGTGGGGTCCTACCGGGACTAGCACAGATACGCAGTATTTT
CASTQWGPTGTSTDTQYF
>few|TRBD2|TRBJ2-5|TRBV6-6
TGTGCCAGCAGTTACACAGCGGGACCCCAAGAGACCCAGTACTTC
CASSYTAGPQETQYF
>-|-|TRBJ2-7|TRBV6-5
TGTGCCAGAACAAGATGTGAGGGGTATAGCCCCTACGAGCAGTACTTC
CARTRCEGYSPYEQYF
>few|-|TRBJ2-5|TRBV6-2/TRBV6-3
TGTGCCAGCAGTTACGGTTCTTGGGCGAGGGAGACCCAGTACTTC
CASSYGSWARETQYF
>few|-|TRBJ1-1|TRBV27
TGTGCCAGCAGTCCCTTGCCCGGGGGCGCCGACACTGAAGCTTTCTTT
CASSPLPGGADTEAFF
>few|TRBD1|TRBJ2-2|TRBV9
TGTGCCAGCAGCCGAAGATCAGGGGGCACCGGGGAGCTGTTTTTT
CASSRRSGGTGELFF